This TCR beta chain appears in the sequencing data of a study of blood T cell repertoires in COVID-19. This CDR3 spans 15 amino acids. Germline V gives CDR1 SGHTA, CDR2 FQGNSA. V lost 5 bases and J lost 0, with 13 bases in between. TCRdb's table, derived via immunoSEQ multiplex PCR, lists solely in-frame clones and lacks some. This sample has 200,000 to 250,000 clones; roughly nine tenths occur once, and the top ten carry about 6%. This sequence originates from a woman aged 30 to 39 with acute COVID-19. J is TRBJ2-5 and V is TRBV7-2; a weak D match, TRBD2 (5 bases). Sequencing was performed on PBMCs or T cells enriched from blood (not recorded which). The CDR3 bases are TGTGCCAGCAGCCCACAACGAGGGTACCAAGAGACCCAGTACTTC. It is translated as CASSPQRGYQETQYF.